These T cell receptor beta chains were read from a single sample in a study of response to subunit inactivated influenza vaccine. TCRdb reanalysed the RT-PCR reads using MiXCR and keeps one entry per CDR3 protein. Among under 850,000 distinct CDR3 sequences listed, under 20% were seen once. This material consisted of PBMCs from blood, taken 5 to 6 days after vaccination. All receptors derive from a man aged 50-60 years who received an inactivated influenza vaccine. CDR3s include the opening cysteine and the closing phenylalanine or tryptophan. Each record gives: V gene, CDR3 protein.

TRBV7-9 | CAAGRNTEAFF
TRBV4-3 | CASSQAPSGTAYNSPLHF
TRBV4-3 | CASSQEIGGEQFF
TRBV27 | CASSLFPYLASYNEQFF
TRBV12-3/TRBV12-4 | CASSSGLTSNTGELFF
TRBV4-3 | CASSQDLRGRRNEQFF
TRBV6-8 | CASITPRGSDGYTF
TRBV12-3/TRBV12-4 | CASSPGGRELFF
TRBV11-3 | CASSLSPDTTGELFF
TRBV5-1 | CASSLEGDYSQPQHF
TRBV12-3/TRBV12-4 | CASSQGATDTQYF
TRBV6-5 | CASRSLGTEQFF
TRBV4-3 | CASSQNLRTDSNYGYTF
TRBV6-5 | CASSLWTSQNIQYF
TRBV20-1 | CSARLGGVKNEQFF
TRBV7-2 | CASSGQGYQPQHF
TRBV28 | CASSLTGFGPGANVLTF
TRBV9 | CASSSRLDSYEQYF
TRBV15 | CATWASGYNEQFF
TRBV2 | CASSELVAAATEQFF
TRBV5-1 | CASSPGQGGFSYNEQFF
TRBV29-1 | CSGKLPGDNQPQHF
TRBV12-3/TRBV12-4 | CASSGQGAYEQYF
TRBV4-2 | CASSQSGQNEETQYF
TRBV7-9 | CASSPRAWVYEQYF
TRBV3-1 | CATSRDFRSEKLFF
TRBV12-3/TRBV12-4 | CASSGQGNTIYF
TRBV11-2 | CASSSKSSAGAYLGYEQYF
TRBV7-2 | CASSPGLAVTGELFF
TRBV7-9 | CASSLGGGGASDTQYF
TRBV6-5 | CASSYSLGSEQYF
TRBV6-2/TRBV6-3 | CASSPQGAHVRAKNIQYF
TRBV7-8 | CASSPLVRGNSYEQYF
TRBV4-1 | CASSRKDLTEAFF
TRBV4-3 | CASSQDGDRGRGYTF
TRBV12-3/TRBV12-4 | CASSEYRGQTGELFF
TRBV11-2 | CASSSTDPNTGELFF
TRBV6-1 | CASRQAVLVTGELFF
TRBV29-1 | CSVEMRSSYTF
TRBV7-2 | CASSLAQGNEAFF
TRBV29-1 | CSVDAGRALGEQYF
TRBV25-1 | CASSDPAGGTDTQYF
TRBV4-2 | CASSQDPRARTEAFF
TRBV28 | CASSANIAGGVFGGYTF
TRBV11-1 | CASSSLRLAGVGNTGELFF
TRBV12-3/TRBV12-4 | CASSPTGDTGELFF
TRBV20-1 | CSATLPGNTEAFF
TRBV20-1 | CSAREAAGGRDTQYF
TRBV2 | CASRNLAETYNEQFF
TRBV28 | CASSLTGGFNEKLFF
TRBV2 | CASSEGVGYTF